The T cell receptor beta chain under discussion was sequenced for a study of CD8+ T cells in alopecia areata. Whole-study results and caveats: Persistence of many expanded lesional clones was seen in scalp and blood during tofacitinib.

This sample's treatment: oral pan-JAK inhibitor, 5-10 mg twice daily. TCR sequencing used cDNA made by reverse transcription of extracted RNA. The protocol was immunoSEQ multiplex PCR, while the TCRdb copy is restricted to in-frame clones and leaves out a portion. This sample carries roughly 190,000 clones, 45% to 75% of them seen once, and the ten largest clones take less than 4%. Details on this clone: The antigen is undetermined.

Trimming stripped 4 bases from V and 0 bases from J, with 13 bases between. The germline gives CDR1 SGHAT, CDR2 FQNNGV. The CDR3 contains 15 residues. The origin of this receptor is a human donor with alopecia areata. This chain links TRBV11-2 with TRBJ2-7, with D possibly called TRBD1 or TRBD2 (5 bases each). The sequencing used CD4+ T cells sorted from blood, collected at week 4, from a patient treated with tofacitinib. The CDR3 protein is CASSSVRDRSYEQYF. CDR3 nucleotides: TGTGCCAGCAGCTCTGTCCGGGACCGCTCCTACGAGCAGTACTTC.